The 28 T cell receptor beta chains below all came from one sample that was sequenced in a study of Tregs in tolerant kidney transplant recipients. The nonmyeloablative bone marrow transplants came from related graft donors, with transient mixed chimerism. Sequenced by immunoSEQ multiplex PCR; TCRdb stores in-frame clones only, minus some. This table has under 90,000 clones, around 90% appearing once. The source was CD4+ T cells from blood (PBMCs), collected 24 months after the transplant. The receptors originated from a human patient who received a combined kidney and bone marrow transplant. Some of these T cells may belong to the graft donor.

This rearrangement joins TRBV7-2 to TRBJ1-5; 10 nucleotides match TRBD1. The CDR3 consists of 14 residues. Trimming cost V 4 bases and J 4 bases; bases outside gene matches: 1. Per the germline V gene, CDR1 is SGHTA and CDR2 is FQGNSA. The CDR3 region is CASSWDRGNQPQHF. The DNA of the CDR3 is TGTGCCAGCAGCTGGGACAGGGGAAATCAGCCCCAGCATTTT.

The gene calls are TRBV6-6 and TRBJ2-3; 15 bases match TRBD2. The germline V gene has CDR1 MNHNY and CDR2 SVGAGI (reference sequence). Trimming at V came to 4 bases and at J to 5 bases, leaving 4 bases not matched to a gene. This CDR3 has 16 amino acids. CDR3 in DNA: TGTGCCAGCAGTTCCTCGGGACTAGCGGGAGGAGATACGCAGTATTTT. Protein product: CASSSSGLAGGDTQYF.

This chain uses TRBV28 with TRBJ2-3, with unresolved D. Germline V gene data show CDR1 as MDHEN and CDR2 as SYDVKM. The CDR3 runs 15 residues. V lost 4 bases, J lost 4 bases, and 15 bases lay in between. The CDR3 DNA follows: TGTGCCAGCAGTTCAACCGGAGTTCGAGCAGATACGCAGTATTTT. Translation: CASSSTGVRADTQYF. The whole variable domain, filled in from reference TRBV28 and TRBJ2-3, reads DVKVTQSSRYLVKRTGEKVFLECVQDMDHENMFWYRQDPGLGLRLIYFSYDVKMKEKGDIPEGYSVSREKKERFSLILESASTNQTSMYLCASSSTGVRADTQYFGPGTRLTVL.

The V and J genes are TRBV5-1 and TRBJ2-5; TRBD2 matches at 10 bases. V trimming: 0 bases; J trimming: 4 bases; junction bases outside the gene matches: 15. The CDR3 loop spans 19 amino acids. The germline V gene encodes CDR1 SGHRS and CDR2 YFSETQ. The CDR3 nucleotides are TGCGCCAGCAGCTTGGCCCGGACTAGCGGACCGTACTACGTAGAGACCCAGTACTTC. As protein: CASSLARTSGPYYVETQYF.

J is TRBJ1-1 and V is TRBV9, with 7 bases fitting TRBD1. The CDR3 has 14 residues. Germline V gene sequence: CDR1 SGDLS, CDR2 YYNGEE. Germline trimming cut 3 bases from V and 3 bases from J; bases unmatched to any gene: 5. CDR3 loop: CASSAGGWDTEAFF. CDR3 nucleotide sequence: TGTGCCAGCAGCGCAGGGGGGTGGGACACTGAAGCTTTCTTT.

A single count supports this clone. The chain links TRBV9 to TRBJ1-2; the match to TRBD1 covers 9 bases. V was pared by 2 bases and J by 7 bases, with 6 bases of the junction left unmatched. The CDR3 spans 14 residues. Germline assignment: CDR1 SGDLS and CDR2 YYNGEE. CDR3 sequence: CASSVGGQGGGYTF. The CDR3 nucleotides are TGTGCCAGCAGCGTGGGGGGACAGGGTGGTGGCTACACCTTC.

The V call is TRBV11-2, the J call TRBJ2-1; D is perhaps TRBD2 (5 bases). V gave up 1 base and J gave up 1 base, with 14 bases separating them. The length of the CDR3 is 17 residues. Germline V gives CDR1 SGHAT, CDR2 FQNNGV. The CDR3 nucleotides are TGTGCCAGCAGCTTAGGATTTTTCGGACTTTCCTACAATGAGCAGTTCTTC. The encoded protein is CASSLGFFGLSYNEQFF.

This CDR3 is CASSFRDRVEQYF. CDR3 nucleotide sequence: TGTGCCAGCAGCTTCCGGGACAGGGTCGAGCAGTACTTC. The rearrangement links TRBV7-2 to TRBJ2-7, with 9 bases fitting TRBD1. The V gene end was trimmed by 3 bases and the J gene end by 6 bases; junction bases not matched to a gene: 3. This CDR3 has 13 amino acids. The germline V gene encodes CDR1 SGHTA and CDR2 FQGNSA.

This chain connects TRBV18 to TRBJ2-7; D is possibly TRBD1 (6 bases). This CDR3 contains 14 residues. Germline-derived CDR1 and CDR2 are KGHSH and LQKENI. V was clipped by 5 bases and J by 3 bases, with 14 bases between them. CDR3 protein: CASSGDDRYYEQYF. Here the CDR3 DNA reads TGTGCCAGCTCAGGCGACGACAGGTACTACGAGCAGTACTTC.

V and J are TRBV6-5 and TRBJ2-1, with 9 bases that match TRBD2. Germline CDR1 reads MNHEY; CDR2 reads SVGAGI. This CDR3 spans 13 amino acids. V shed 5 bases, J shed 6 bases, and the junction held 2 bases outside the gene matches. CDR3 DNA sequence: TGTGCCAGCAGTGGGACTAGCAGCAATGAGCAGTTCTTC. It encodes CASSGTSSNEQFF.

The chain recombines TRBV7-9 with TRBJ1-2; 12 positions agree with TRBD1. This CDR3 is 13 amino acids long. Per germline, CDR1 SEHNR and CDR2 FQNEAQ (reference sequence). V lost 3 bases, J lost 7 bases, and 0 bases stayed unmatched. The chain's CDR3 is CASSLGQGAGYTF. In nucleotides, the CDR3 is TGTGCCAGCAGCTTGGGACAGGGGGCTGGCTACACCTTC. Full variable domain (missing parts from reference TRBV7-9 and TRBJ1-2): DTGVSQNPRHKITKRGQNVTFRCDPISEHNRLYWYRQTLGQGPEFLTYFQNEAQLEKSRLLSDRFSAERPKGSFSTLEIQRTEQGDSAMYLCASSLGQGAGYTFGSGTRLTVV.

The chain uses TRBV19 and TRBJ1-5; D is uncertain. Germline-derived CDR1 and CDR2 are LNHDA and SQIVND (reference sequence). The CDR3 has 14 residues. V lost 3 bases to trimming and J lost 3 bases, with 9 bases between them. CDR3 residues: CASSMVTDNQPQHF. CDR3 in DNA: TGTGCCAGTAGTATGGTAACAGACAATCAGCCCCAGCATTTT.

The gene calls are TRBV20-1 and TRBJ2-5, with a weak D call TRBD2 (6 bases). Germline loops: CDR1 DFQATT, CDR2 SNEGSKA (reference sequence). The V end lost 4 bases, the J end lost 9 bases, and 12 bases lay between the germline ends. This CDR3 has 11 residues. In DNA, the CDR3 is TGCAGTGCTAACGGGGGTACGGCCCAGTACTTC. The encoded protein is CSANGGTAQYF.

CDR3: CASSGQGAGELFF. CDR3 sequence (DNA): TGTGCCAGCAGTGGACAGGGGGCAGGGGAGCTGTTTTTT. The chain carries TRBV2 and TRBJ2-2; the match to TRBD1 covers 10 bases. Germline CDR1 and CDR2: SNHLY and FYNNEI. V was pared by 4 bases and J by 8 bases, with 1 base of the junction left unmatched. The CDR3 runs 13 residues.

J is TRBJ2-3 and V is TRBV9; D perhaps matches TRBD2 (6 bases). The CDR3 is 16 residues long. V gave up 0 bases and J gave up 3 bases, with 14 bases separating them. Germline loops: CDR1 SGDLS, CDR2 YYNGEE. CDR3 in DNA: TGTGCCAGCAGCGTAGGGGTCGGGGGAGAGACAGATACGCAGTATTTT. Its protein product is CASSVGVGGETDTQYF.

The chain couples TRBV5-4 to TRBJ1-1; D might be TRBD1 (5 bases). This CDR3 has 15 residues. CDR1 is SGHNT and CDR2 is YYREEE in the germline V gene (reference sequence). The germline V and J ends were trimmed by 0 bases and 1 base, with 10 bases remaining between them. As DNA, the CDR3 is TGTGCCAGCAGCTTGGCTAGGACACAGAACACTGAAGCTTTCTTT. Residues: CASSLARTQNTEAFF.

The V call is TRBV15, the J call TRBJ1-5, with a weak D call TRBD1 (5 bases). Germline loops: CDR1 LNHNV, CDR2 YYDKDF (reference sequence). V lost 1 base and J lost 4, with 11 bases in between. The CDR3 length is 15 residues. CDR3 residues: CATSRVAGENQPQHF. The CDR3 DNA follows: TGTGCCACCAGCAGAGTAGCGGGGGAAAATCAGCCCCAGCATTTT.

The chain joins TRBV20-1 to TRBJ2-1; the match to TRBD1 covers 7 bases. Germline V gene lookup returns CDR1 DFQATT and CDR2 SNEGSKA (reference sequence). The CDR3 has 11 amino acids. The V and J ends lost 2 bases and 10 bases, in that order; junction bases with no gene match: 2. CDR3 nucleotides: TGCAGTGCTAGAAGGGGGCGGGAGCAGTTCTTC. Protein: CSARRGREQFF.

This clone was recorded once. The V call is TRBV29-1, the J call TRBJ2-3; tentatively, D is TRBD2 (6 bases). The CDR3 has 14 residues. Trimming left V 6 bases short and J 2 bases short, with 15 bases between. CDR1 and CDR2 from the germline V gene are SQVTM and ANQGSEA. The CDR3 loop reads CSVAGRPATDTQYF. As DNA, the CDR3 is TGCAGCGTCGCGGGGCGACCAGCCACAGATACGCAGTATTTT.

The chain links TRBV11-3 to TRBJ2-7; D might be TRBD2 (5 bases). Germline V gene sequence: CDR1 SGHNT, CDR2 YENEEA. The CDR3 spans 16 residues. Trimming left V 2 bases short and J 7 bases short, with 21 bases between. As DNA, the CDR3 is TGTGCCAGCAGCTTAATGTCCGGACTCCAACTACGAGAGCAGTACTTC. It codes for CASSLMSGLQLREQYF. Full variable domain (remainder filled in from reference TRBV11-3 and TRBJ2-7): EAGVVQSPRYKIIEKKQPVAFWCNPISGHNTLYWYLQNLGQGPELLIRYENEEAVDDSQLPKDRFSAERLKGVDSTLKIQPAELGDSAVYLCASSLMSGLQLREQYFGPGTRLTVT.

This clone was seen once. The CDR3 reads CASSLGQGSYNEQFF. Written as DNA, the CDR3 is TGTGCCAGCAGCTTAGGACAGGGTTCCTACAATGAGCAGTTCTTC. The chain combines TRBV11-3 with TRBJ2-1; the match to TRBD1 covers 7 bases. CDR1 and CDR2 from the germline V gene are SGHNT and YENEEA. The CDR3 totals 15 residues. Unmatched junction bases numbered 1, after V lost 1 base and J lost 1 base.

The chain has TRBV6-1 and TRBJ2-7; D remains ambiguous. The CDR3 is 15 residues long. V lost 7 bases and J 6 bases, leaving 22 bases between the germline ends. The germline V gene has CDR1 MNHNS and CDR2 SASEGT. CDR3 nucleotide sequence: TGTGCCAGCACCTTGGGTGGGTCTTATTACAGCGAGCAGTACTTC. It yields the protein CASTLGGSYYSEQYF.

The rearrangement joins TRBV29-1 to TRBJ2-3; TRBD2 matches at 11 bases. V lost 6 bases to trimming and J lost 0 bases; unmatched junction nucleotides: 5. This CDR3 is built from 15 residues. Germline V gene sequence: CDR1 SQVTM, CDR2 ANQGSEA. CDR3 loop: CSVGGLAASTDTQYF. Written as DNA, the CDR3 is TGCAGCGTGGGGGGACTAGCGGCTAGCACAGATACGCAGTATTTT.

V usage is TRBV4-1 and J usage is TRBJ2-5; D might be TRBD1 (6 bases). Germline V gene data show CDR1 as MGHRA and CDR2 as YSYEKL. Trimming removed 0 bases from V and 11 bases from J, with 25 bases in between. This CDR3 contains 17 residues. The CDR3 DNA is TGCGCCAGCAGCCAAGATGGTTACAGGGAAACAGGGTGGGAGCAGTACTTC. Amino acid sequence: CASSQDGYRETGWEQYF.

This clone occurred once. The rearrangement joins TRBV18 to TRBJ1-5; D remains unclear. This CDR3 comprises 16 residues. In germline, CDR1 is KGHSH, CDR2 LQKENI. V lost 3 bases to trimming and J lost 2 bases, with 14 bases between them. CDR3 sequence: CASSPQVTVGNQPQHF. Here the CDR3 DNA reads TGTGCCAGCTCACCTCAGGTAACGGTTGGCAATCAGCCCCAGCATTTT.

The V call is TRBV7-9, the J call TRBJ2-3, with D perhaps matching TRBD2 (6 bases). Trimming took off 7 bases at V and 2 bases at J, with 22 bases between the two ends. The germline V gene encodes CDR1 SEHNR and CDR2 FQNEAQ (reference sequence). The length of the CDR3 is 17 residues. The CDR3 nucleotides read TGTGCCAGCACCCCTTATTATCTGGGGAGGATCACAGATACGCAGTATTTT. This gives the protein CASTPYYLGRITDTQYF.

The chain recombines TRBV19 with TRBJ2-2; D is unresolved. This CDR3 has 13 amino acids. Germline values: CDR1 LNHDA, CDR2 SQIVND (reference sequence). The V end lost 3 bases, the J end lost 4 bases, and 6 bases lay between the germline ends. The CDR3 protein is CASSIGRTGELFF. CDR3 bases: TGTGCCAGTAGTATTGGGCGCACCGGGGAGCTGTTTTTT. Supplemented by reference TRBV19 and TRBJ2-2, the full variable domain reads DGGITQSPKYLFRKEGQNVTLSCEQNLNHDAMYWYRQDPGQGLRLIYYSQIVNDFQKGDIAEGYSVSREKKESFPLTVTSAQKNPTAFYLCASSIGRTGELFFGEGSRLTVL.

This clone was picked up one time. This sequence joins TRBV10-3 and TRBJ2-3; 10 nucleotides match TRBD2. Germline trimming cut 8 bases from V and 4 bases from J; bases unmatched to any gene: 9. Germline CDR1 is ENHRY and CDR2 is SYGVKD. CDR3 length equals 15 residues. CDR3 sequence (DNA): TGTGCCATCTCAGCGGGAGGGCCTGGTCCAGATACGCAGTATTTT. It yields the protein CAISAGGPGPDTQYF.